The rows below give T cell receptor beta chains drawn from one sample of a study of blood T cell repertoires in COVID-19. Sequencing used immunoSEQ multiplex PCR; TCRdb keeps in-frame clones, though not all of them. Counted here are about 350,000 clones, approximately 91% occurring once; the ten biggest clones make up approximately 1%. Input material: PBMCs or T cells enriched from blood (not recorded which). These TCRs come from a woman aged 25 to 39 who had been exposed to COVID-19. CDR3s include the opening cysteine and the closing phenylalanine or tryptophan. Each record gives: V gene, J gene, CDR3 protein.

V: TRBV4-1
J: TRBJ2-6
CDR3: CASSQDAGSGANVLTF

V: TRBV6-1
J: TRBJ2-7
CDR3: CASSENVAGVYEQYF

V: TRBV12-3/TRBV12-4
J: TRBJ1-1
CDR3: CASSLFGSAFF

V: TRBV3-1/TRBV3-2
J: TRBJ2-7
CDR3: CASSQGQSSYEQYF

V: TRBV7-9
J: TRBJ2-7
CDR3: CASSLQGGEQYF

V: TRBV28
J: TRBJ2-4
CDR3: CASSLFGRGVKNIQYF

V: TRBV14
J: TRBJ2-1
CDR3: CASSQELLAGGPNEQFF

V: TRBV19
J: TRBJ1-6
CDR3: CASSRPTGPGGNSPLHF

V: TRBV14
J: TRBJ2-6
CDR3: CASSQSRGQGVAGANVLTF

V: TRBV6-6
J: TRBJ2-7
CDR3: CASRGQGARDYEQYF

V: TRBV3-1/TRBV3-2
J: TRBJ2-2
CDR3: CASSPTGTSGRSTSGELFF

V: TRBV5-1
J: TRBJ2-3
CDR3: CASSFLAGVTDTQYF